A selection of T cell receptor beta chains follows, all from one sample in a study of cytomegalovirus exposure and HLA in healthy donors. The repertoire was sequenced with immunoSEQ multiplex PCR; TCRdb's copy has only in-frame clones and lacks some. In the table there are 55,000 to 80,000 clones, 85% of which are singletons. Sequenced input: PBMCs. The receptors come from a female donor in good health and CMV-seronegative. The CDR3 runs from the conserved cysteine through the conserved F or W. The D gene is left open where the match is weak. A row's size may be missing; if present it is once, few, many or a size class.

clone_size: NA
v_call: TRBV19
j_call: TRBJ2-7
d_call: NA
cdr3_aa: CASSIQTGWPYYEQYF
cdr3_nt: TGTGCCAGTAGTATCCAGACAGGATGGCCATACTACGAGCAGTACTTC

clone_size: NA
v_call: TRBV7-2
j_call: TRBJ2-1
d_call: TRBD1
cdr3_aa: CASSPQGSSYNEQFF
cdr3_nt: TGTGCCAGCAGCCCACAGGGGAGCTCCTACAATGAGCAGTTCTTC

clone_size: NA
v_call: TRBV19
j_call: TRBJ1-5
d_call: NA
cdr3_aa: CASSIRAVADQPQHF
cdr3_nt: TGTGCCAGTAGTATTAGGGCAGTAGCGGATCAGCCCCAGCATTTT

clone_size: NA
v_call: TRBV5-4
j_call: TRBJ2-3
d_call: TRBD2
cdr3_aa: CASSRPGLAPSSTDTQYF
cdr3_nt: TGTGCCAGCAGCCGGCCGGGACTAGCTCCCTCTAGCACAGATACGCAGTATTTT

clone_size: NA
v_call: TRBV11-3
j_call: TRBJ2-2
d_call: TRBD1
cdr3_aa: CASSGTGNTGELFF
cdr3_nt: TGTGCCAGCAGCGGGACAGGAAACACCGGGGAGCTGTTTTTT

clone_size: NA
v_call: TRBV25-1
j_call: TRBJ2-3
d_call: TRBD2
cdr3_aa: CASSRSLAGLADTQYF
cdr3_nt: TGTGCCAGCAGTCGCAGTCTAGCGGGGCTCGCAGATACGCAGTATTTT

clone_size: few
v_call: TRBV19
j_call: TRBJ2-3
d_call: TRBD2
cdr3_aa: CASSILGLAGGPDTQYF
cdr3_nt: TGTGCCAGTAGTATCCTGGGACTAGCGGGGGGCCCAGATACGCAGTATTTT

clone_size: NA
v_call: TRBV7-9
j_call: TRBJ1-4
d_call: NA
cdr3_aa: CASSLVERTEATNEKLFF
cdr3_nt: TGTGCCAGCAGCTTAGTCGAAAGGACAGAAGCAACTAATGAAAAACTGTTTTTT

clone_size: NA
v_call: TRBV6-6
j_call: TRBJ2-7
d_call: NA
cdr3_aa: CASSYGGDLYEQYF
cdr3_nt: TGTGCCAGCAGTTACGGCGGGGACCTCTACGAGCAGTACTTC

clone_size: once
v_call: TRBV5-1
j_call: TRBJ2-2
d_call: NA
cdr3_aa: CASSFVGKNTGELFF
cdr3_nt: TGCGCCAGCAGCTTCGTTGGCAAGAACACCGGGGAGCTGTTTTTT

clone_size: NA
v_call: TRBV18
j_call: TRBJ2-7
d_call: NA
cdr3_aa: CASSPRTVPSYEQYF
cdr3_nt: TGTGCCAGCTCACCGAGGACAGTCCCCAGCTACGAGCAGTACTTC

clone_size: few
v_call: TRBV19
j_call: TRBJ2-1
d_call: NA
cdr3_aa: CASSISGGIYNEQFF
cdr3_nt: TGTGCCAGTAGTATCAGTGGGGGGATATACAATGAGCAGTTCTTC

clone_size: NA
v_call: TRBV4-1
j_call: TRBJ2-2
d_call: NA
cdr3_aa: CASSPLRGELFF
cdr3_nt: TGCGCCAGCAGCCCACTACGGGGGGAGCTGTTTTTT

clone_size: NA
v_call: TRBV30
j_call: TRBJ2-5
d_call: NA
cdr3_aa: CAWSVRGGDRLAQYF
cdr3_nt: TGTGCCTGGAGTGTACGAGGGGGGGATCGCCTTGCCCAGTACTTC

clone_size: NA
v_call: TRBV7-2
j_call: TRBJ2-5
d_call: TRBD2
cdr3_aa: CASSSLAGGPRETQYF
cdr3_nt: TGTGCCAGCAGCTCACTAGCGGGGGGGCCGCGGGAGACCCAGTACTTC

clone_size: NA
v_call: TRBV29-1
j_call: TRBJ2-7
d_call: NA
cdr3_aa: CSVGAPRSGNYEQYF
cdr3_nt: TGCAGCGTTGGGGCTCCAAGGTCGGGGAACTACGAGCAGTACTTC

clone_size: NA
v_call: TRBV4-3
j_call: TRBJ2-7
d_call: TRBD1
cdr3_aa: CASSSRTGFYEQYF
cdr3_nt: TGCGCCAGCAGCTCCCGGACAGGGTTCTACGAGCAGTACTTC

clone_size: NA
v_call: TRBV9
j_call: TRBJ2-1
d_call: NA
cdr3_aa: CASSVVMDREQFF
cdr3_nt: TGTGCCAGCAGCGTAGTTATGGACAGAGAGCAGTTCTTC

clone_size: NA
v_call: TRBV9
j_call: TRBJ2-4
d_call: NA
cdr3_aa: CASSVADRGNIQYF
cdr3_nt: TGTGCCAGCAGCGTAGCTGATAGGGGAAACATTCAGTACTTC

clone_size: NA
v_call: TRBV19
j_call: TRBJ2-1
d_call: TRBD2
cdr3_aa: CASRRLAEYNEQFF
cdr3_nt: TGTGCCAGTCGGAGGCTAGCGGAGTACAATGAGCAGTTCTTC

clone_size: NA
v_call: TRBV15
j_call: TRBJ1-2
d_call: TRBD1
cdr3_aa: CATSREGIPLQGHYGYTF
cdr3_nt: TGTGCCACCAGCAGAGAAGGAATCCCCCTACAGGGGCACTATGGCTACACCTTC

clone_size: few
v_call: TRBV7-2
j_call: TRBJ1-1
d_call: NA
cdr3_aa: CASSLTPGEAFF
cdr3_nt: TGTGCCAGCAGCTTAACCCCGGGTGAAGCTTTCTTT

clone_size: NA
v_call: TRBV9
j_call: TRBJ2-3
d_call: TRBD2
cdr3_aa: CASSVGLAGTNTQYF
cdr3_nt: TGTGCCAGCAGCGTAGGGTTAGCGGGGACAAATACGCAGTATTTT

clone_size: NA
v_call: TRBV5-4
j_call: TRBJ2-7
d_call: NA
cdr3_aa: CASSLKGPGYNEQYF
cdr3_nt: TGTGCCAGCAGCCTCAAGGGGCCCGGGTATAACGAGCAGTACTTC

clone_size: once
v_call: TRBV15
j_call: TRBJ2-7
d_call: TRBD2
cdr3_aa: CATSRDPGGRLNEQYF
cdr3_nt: TGTGCCACCAGCAGAGATCCCGGCGGGAGACTGAACGAGCAGTACTTC

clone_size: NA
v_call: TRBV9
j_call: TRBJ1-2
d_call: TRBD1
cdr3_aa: CASSVLGQGGTSYGYTF
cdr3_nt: TGTGCCAGCAGCGTTTTAGGACAGGGTGGAACTAGCTATGGCTACACCTTC

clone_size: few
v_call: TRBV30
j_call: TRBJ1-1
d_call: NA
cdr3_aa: CAWSKREGQGFF
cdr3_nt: TGTGCCTGGAGTAAGCGGGAGGGTCAAGGTTTCTTT

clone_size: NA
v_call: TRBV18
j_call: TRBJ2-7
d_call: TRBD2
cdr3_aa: CASSPWAGGPHEQYF
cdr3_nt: TGTGCCAGCTCACCATGGGCGGGGGGGCCCCACGAGCAGTACTTC

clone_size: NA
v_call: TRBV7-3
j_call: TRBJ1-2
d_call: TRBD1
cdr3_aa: CASSPDRRGYGGYTF
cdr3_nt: TGTGCCAGCAGCCCAGACCGCAGGGGGTATGGTGGCTACACCTTC

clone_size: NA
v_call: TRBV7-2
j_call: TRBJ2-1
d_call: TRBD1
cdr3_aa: CASSPGDRGNEQFF
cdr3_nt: TGTGCCAGCAGCCCCGGGGACAGGGGCAATGAGCAGTTCTTC

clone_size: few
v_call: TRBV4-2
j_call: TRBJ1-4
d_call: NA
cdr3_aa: CASSDGSGSNEKLFF
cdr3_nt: TGTGCCAGCAGTGACGGTTCAGGGTCGAATGAAAAACTGTTTTTT

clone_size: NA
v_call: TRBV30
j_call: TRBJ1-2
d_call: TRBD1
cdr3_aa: CAFSTGGYGYTF
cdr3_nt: TGTGCCTTCTCGACAGGGGGGTATGGCTACACCTTC

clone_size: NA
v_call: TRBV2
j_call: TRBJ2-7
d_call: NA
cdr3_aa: CASRELPFGAGNEQYF
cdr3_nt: TGTGCCAGCAGGGAGTTACCCTTTGGCGCCGGTAATGAGCAGTACTTC

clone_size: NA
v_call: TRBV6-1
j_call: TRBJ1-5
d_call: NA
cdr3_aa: CASSEVADGRVNDQPQHF
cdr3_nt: TGTGCCAGCAGTGAAGTAGCTGACGGCAGGGTGAACGATCAGCCCCAGCATTTT

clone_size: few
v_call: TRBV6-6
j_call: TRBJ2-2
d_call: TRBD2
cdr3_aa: CASIFSGSGSGELFF
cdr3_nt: TGTGCCAGCATTTTTAGCGGGAGTGGTTCCGGGGAGCTGTTTTTT

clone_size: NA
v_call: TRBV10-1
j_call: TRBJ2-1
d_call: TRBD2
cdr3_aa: CASSGTSGGLSYNEQFF
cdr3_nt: TGCGCCAGCAGCGGGACTAGCGGGGGCCTCTCCTACAATGAGCAGTTCTTC

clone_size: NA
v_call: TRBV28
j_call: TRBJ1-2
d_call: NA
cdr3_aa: CASSQIPRANYGYTF
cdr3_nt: TGTGCCAGCAGTCAGATCCCCCGGGCTAACTATGGCTACACCTTC

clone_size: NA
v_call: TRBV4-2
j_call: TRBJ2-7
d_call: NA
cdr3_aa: CASSQGDTAYEQYF
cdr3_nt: TGTGCCAGCAGCCAAGGGGACACAGCCTACGAGCAGTACTTC

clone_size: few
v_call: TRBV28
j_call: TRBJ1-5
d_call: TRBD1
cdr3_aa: CASNQGAGSRVHF
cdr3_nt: TGTGCCAGCAATCAGGGGGCTGGGTCCCGCGTACATTTT

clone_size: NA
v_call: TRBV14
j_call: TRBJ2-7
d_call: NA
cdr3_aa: CASSQRVSYEQYF
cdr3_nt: TGTGCCAGCAGCCAGAGGGTTAGCTACGAGCAGTACTTC